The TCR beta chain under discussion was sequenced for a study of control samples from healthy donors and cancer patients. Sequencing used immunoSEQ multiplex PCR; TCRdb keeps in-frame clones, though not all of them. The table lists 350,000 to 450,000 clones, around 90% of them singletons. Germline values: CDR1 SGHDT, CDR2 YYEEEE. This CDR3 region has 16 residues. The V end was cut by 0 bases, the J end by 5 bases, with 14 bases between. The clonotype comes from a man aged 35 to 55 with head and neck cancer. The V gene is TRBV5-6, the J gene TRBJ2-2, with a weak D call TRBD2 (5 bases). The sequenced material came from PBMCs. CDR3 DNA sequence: TGTGCCAGCAGCTTGGGTGTAGCGATGAGAACCGGGGAGCTGTTTTTT. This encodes CASSLGVAMRTGELFF.